This TCR beta chain originates from a study of shared clonotypes between healthy human individuals. At the level of the study: Three plates each covered CD4 naive and memory; CD8 naive two, CD8 memory one. Regarding the study as a whole: Represented diversity (both genetic and exposure-history) was limited by the small number of donors.

The naive CD8 fraction comprised CD45RO-negative cells positively selected for CCR7 and excluded terminally differentiated effector memory CD45RA+ cells. Germline V gives CDR1 SGHVS, CDR2 FQNEAQ. This CDR3 region has 12 residues. Trimming took off 5 bases at V and 4 bases at J, with 8 bases between the two ends. Some clones are missing from TCRdb's copy, which holds only in-frame ones; the method was immunoSEQ multiplex PCR. The sample holds some 2,100,000 clones, under 95% seen once. Comment on this clone: No antigen is known for it.

Sequenced sample: naive CD8+ T cells from PBMCs. The sequence was collected from a man between 18 and 29 years old in good health. Some clones in this sample may be carry-over from other donors' samples. V gene TRBV7-8 combines with J gene TRBJ1-2, with no clear D. The CDR3: CASSPTPYGYTF. For the CDR3, the DNA is TGTGCCAGCAGCCCCACTCCCTATGGCTACACCTTC.